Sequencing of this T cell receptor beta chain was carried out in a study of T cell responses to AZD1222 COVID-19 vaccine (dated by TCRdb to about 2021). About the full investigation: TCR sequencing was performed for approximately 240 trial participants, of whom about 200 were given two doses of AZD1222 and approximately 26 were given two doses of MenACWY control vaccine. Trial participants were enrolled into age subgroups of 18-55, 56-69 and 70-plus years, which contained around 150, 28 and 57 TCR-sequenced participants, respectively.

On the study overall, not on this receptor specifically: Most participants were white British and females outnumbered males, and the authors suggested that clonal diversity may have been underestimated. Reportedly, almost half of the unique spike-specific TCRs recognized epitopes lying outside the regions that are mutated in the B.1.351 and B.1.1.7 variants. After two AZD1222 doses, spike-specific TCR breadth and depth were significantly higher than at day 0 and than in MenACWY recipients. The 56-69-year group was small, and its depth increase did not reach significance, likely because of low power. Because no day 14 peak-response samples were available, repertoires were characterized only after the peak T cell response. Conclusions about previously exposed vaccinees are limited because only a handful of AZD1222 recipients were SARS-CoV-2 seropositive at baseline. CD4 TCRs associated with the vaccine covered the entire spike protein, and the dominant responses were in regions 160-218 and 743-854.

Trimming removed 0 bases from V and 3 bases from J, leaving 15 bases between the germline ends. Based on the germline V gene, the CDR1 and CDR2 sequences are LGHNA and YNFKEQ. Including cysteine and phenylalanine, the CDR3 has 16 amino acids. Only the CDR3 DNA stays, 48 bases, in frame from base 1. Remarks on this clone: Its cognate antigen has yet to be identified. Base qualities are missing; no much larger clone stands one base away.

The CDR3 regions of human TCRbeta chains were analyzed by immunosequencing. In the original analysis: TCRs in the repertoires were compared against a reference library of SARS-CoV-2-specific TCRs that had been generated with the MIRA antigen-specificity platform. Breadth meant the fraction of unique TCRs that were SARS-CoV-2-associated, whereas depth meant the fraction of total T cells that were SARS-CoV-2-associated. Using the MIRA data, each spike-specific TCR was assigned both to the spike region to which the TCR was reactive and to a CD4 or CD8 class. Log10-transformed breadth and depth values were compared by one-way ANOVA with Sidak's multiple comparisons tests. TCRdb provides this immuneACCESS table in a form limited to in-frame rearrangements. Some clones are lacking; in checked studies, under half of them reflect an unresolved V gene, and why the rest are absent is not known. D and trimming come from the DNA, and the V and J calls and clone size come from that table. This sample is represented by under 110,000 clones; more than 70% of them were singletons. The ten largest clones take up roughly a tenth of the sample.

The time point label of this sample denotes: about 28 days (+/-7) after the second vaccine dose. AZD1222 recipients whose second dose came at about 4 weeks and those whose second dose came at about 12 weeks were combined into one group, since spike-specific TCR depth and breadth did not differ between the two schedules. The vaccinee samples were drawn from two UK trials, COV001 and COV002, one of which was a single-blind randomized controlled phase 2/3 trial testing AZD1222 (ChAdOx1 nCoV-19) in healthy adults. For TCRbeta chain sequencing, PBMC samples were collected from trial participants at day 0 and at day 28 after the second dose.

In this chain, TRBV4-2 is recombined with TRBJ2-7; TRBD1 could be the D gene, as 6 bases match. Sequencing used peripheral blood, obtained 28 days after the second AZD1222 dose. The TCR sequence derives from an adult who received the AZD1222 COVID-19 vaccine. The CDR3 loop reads CASSQETTGVIYEQYF. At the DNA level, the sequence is TGTGCCAGCAGCCAAGAGACGACAGGTGTAATCTACGAGCAGTACTTC.